These T cell receptor beta chains were read from a single sample in a study of human T cells and chemical hapten exposure. TCRdb recomputed calls from the RACE reads with MiXCR, one row per CDR3 protein. The repertoire consists of 50,000 to 65,000 distinct CDR3 sequences, with about 7% occurring once and the leading ten covering 1.5% to 2%. Sequencing used whole blood, obtained in connection with sensitization to the hapten diphenylcyclopropenone (DPC). All receptors come from a woman under 40 with alopecia areata. Some clones in this sample may be carry-over from other donors' samples. Both conserved end residues are part of each CDR3. The D gene is left open where the match is weak. Clone size is shown for a subset of rows, as once, few, many or a class of expanded clone.

many,TRBV7-9,-,TRBJ1-1,CASSFGPEEAFF,TGTGCCAGCAGCTTCGGACCCGAGGAAGCTTTCTTT
many,TRBV6-6,-,TRBJ1-2,CASTPSGTLYGYTF,TGTGCCAGCACCCCAAGTGGGACACTTTACGGCTACACCTTC
-,TRBV12-5,TRBD1,TRBJ1-1,CASGLDRDRGGVGTEAFF,TGTGCTAGTGGTTTGGACCGGGACAGGGGGGGGGTTGGGACTGAAGCTTTCTTT
-,TRBV10-3,TRBD2,TRBJ2-5,CATHRGGTQETQYF,TGTGCCACCCACCGGGGAGGGACCCAAGAGACCCAGTACTTC
many,TRBV2,-,TRBJ2-7,CASRKEGIPYEQYF,TGTGCCAGCAGAAAAGAGGGGATTCCCTACGAGCAGTACTTC
few,TRBV5-1,-,TRBJ1-1,CASSLVTTAGTEAFF,TGCGCCAGCAGCTTGGTAACGACTGCGGGCACTGAAGCTTTCTTT
-,TRBV12-3/TRBV12-4,TRBD1,TRBJ1-2,CASRPGTGGGYTF,TGTGCCAGCAGGCCTGGGACAGGGGGCGGCTACACCTTC
-,TRBV13,-,TRBJ1-4,CASRNRGAWGEKLFF,TGTGCCAGCCGGAATAGGGGGGCATGGGGTGAAAAACTGTTTTTT
many,TRBV12-3/TRBV12-4,-,TRBJ1-3,CASIAGPGNTIYF,TGTGCCAGCATCGCAGGGCCCGGAAACACCATATATTTT
many,TRBV2,TRBD1,TRBJ1-6,CAGSGQGLSPLHF,TGTGCCGGGTCGGGACAGGGGCTCTCACCCCTCCACTTT